This T cell receptor (beta chain) was documented in a study of T cells in Graves' hyperthyroidism and ophthalmopathy. Study-level points and caveats: The model predicted ophthalmopathy a median about 6.6 months before onset. Expanded thyroid clonotypes (above 0.001) were mostly also found in blood. Ophthalmopathy was told apart from stable hyperthyroidism by a 13 V-J model.

With regard to this clonotype: The antigen is undetermined.

Each person with ophthalmopathy scored at least 3 on the Clinical Activity Score, reached NOSPECS grade 4 or higher, and had been ill under 3 months. TCR beta CDR3 regions were amplified from RNA. The TCR CDR3 first-round RT-PCR relied on the HTBI primer set. TCRdb used MiXCR to reprocess the multiplex PCR reads, holding one entry per CDR3 protein. The sample gives hundreds of thousands of distinct CDR3 sequences, 15% to 20% of which show up once; around 17% is in the top ten. V shed 6 bases and J 5 bases; nucleotides not matched to a gene: 6. This CDR3 comprises 14 residues. Germline CDR1 is MNHEY and CDR2 is SVGEGT.

The sequencing sample was made of blood. The clonotype comes from a woman under 30 with Graves' ophthalmopathy. The V call is TRBV6-2 or TRBV6-3, the J call TRBJ2-1; the match to TRBD1 covers 8 bases. Written as DNA, the CDR3 is TGTGCCAGCAGACCGGGACAGGCTAACAATGAGCAGTTCTTC. The encoded protein is CASRPGQANNEQFF.